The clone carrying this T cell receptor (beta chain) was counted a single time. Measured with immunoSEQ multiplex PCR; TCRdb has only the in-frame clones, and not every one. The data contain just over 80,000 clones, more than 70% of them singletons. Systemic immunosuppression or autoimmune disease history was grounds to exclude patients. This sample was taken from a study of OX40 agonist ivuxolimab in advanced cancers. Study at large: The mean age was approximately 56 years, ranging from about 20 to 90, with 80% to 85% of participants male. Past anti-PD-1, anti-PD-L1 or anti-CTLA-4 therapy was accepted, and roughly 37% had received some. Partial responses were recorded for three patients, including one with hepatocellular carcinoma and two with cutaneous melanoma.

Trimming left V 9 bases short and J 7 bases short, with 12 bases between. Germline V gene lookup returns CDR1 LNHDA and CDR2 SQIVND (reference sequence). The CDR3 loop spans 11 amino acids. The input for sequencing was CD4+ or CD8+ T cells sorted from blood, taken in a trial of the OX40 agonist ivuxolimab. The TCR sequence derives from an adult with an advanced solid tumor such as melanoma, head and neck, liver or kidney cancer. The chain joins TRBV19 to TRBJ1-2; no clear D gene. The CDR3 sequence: CASHTRGGYTF. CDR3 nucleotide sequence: TGTGCCAGCCATACCCGGGGTGGCTACACCTTC.